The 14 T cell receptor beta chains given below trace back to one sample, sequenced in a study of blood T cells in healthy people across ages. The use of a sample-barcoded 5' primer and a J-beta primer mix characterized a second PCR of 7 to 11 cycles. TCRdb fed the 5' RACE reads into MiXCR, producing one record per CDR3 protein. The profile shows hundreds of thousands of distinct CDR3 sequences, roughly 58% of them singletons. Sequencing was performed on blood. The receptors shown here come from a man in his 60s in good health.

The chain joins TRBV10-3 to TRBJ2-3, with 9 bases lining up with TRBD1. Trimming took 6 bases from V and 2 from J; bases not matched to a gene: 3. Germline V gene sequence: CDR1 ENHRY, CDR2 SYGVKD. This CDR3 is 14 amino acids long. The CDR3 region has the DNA TGTGCCATCAGCCGGGACAGGGACACAGATACGCAGTATTTT. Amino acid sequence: CAISRDRDTDTQYF.

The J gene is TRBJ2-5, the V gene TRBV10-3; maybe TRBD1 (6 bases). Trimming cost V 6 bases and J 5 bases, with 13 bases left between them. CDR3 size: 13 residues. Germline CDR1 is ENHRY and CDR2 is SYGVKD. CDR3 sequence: CAISLQGGETQYF. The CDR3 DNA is TGTGCCATCAGCCTACAGGGTGGGGAGACCCAGTACTTC.

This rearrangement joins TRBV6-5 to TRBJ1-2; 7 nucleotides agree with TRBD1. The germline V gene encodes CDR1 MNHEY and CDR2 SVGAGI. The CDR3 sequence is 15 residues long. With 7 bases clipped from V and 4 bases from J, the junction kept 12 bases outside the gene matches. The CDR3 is CASNRDSYLPYGYTF. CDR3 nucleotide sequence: TGTGCCAGCAACCGGGACAGCTATCTTCCCTATGGCTACACCTTC.

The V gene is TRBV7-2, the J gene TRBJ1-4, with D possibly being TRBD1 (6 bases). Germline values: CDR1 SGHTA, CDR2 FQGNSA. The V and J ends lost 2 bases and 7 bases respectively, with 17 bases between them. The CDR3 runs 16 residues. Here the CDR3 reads CASSLTPGGRTEKLFF. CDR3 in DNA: TGTGCCAGCAGCTTAACCCCCGGGGGGCGAACTGAAAAACTGTTTTTT.

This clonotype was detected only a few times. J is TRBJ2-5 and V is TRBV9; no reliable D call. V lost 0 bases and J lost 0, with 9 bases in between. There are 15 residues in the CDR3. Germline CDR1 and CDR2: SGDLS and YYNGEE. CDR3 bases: TGTGCCAGCAGCGTAGGGGTCCTATACCAAGAGACCCAGTACTTC. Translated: CASSVGVLYQETQYF.

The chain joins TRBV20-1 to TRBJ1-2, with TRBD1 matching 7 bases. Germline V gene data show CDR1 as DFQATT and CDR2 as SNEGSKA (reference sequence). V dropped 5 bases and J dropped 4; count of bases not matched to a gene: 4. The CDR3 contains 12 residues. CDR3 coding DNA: TGCAGTGCTGGAGGGGGCTCCTATGGCTACACCTTC. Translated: CSAGGGSYGYTF.

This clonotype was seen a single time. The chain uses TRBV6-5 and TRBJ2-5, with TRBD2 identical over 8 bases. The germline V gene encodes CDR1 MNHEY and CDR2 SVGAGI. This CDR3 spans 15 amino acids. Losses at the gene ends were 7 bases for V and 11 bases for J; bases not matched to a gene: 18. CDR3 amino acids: CASTESVAGYNEQYF. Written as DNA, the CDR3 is TGTGCCAGCACTGAGTCGGTAGCGGGGTATAATGAGCAGTACTTC.

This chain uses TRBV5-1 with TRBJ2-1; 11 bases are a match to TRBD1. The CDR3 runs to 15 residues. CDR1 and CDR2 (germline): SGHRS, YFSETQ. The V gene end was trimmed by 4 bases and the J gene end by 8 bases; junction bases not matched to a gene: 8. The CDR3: CASSTDRGQSDEQFF. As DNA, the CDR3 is TGCGCCAGCAGCACGGACAGGGGGCAAAGCGATGAGCAGTTCTTC.

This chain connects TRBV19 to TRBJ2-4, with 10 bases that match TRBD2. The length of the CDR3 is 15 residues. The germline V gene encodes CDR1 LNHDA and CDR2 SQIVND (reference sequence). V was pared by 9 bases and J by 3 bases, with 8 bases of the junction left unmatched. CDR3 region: CASQSGGAGKNIQYF. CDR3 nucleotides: TGTGCCAGCCAAAGCGGGGGGGCCGGCAAAAACATTCAGTACTTC.

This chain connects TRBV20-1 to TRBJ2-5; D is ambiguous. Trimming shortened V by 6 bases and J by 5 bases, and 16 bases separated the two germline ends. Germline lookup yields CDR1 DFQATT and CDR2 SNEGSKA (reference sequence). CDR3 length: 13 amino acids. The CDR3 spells CSAQQSSPETQYF. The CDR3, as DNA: TGCAGTGCCCAACAAAGCTCCCCGGAGACCCAGTACTTC.

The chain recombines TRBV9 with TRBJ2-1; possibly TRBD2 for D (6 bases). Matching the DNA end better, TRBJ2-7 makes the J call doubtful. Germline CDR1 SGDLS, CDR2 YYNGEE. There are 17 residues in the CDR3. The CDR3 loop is CASSVRLAPSSYNEQYF. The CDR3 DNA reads TGTGCCAGCAGCGTGCGTCTAGCGCCCAGCTCCTACAATGAGCAGTACTTC.

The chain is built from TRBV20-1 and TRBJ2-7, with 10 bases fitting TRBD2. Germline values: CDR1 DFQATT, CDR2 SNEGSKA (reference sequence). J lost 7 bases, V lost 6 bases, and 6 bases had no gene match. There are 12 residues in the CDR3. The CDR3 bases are TGCAGTGCGAGGACTAGCGGACGAGAGCAGTACTTC. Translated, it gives CSARTSGREQYF.

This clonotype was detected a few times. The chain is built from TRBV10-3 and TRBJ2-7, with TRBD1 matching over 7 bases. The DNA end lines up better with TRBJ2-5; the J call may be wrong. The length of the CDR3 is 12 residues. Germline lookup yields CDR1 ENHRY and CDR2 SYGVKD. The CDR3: CAISPTGETQYF. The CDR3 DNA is TGTGCCATCAGTCCGACAGGGGAGACCCAGTACTTC.

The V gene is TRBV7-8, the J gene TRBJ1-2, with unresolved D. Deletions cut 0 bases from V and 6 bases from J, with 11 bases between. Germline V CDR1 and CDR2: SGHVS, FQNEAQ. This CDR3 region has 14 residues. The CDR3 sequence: CASSLAPQVDGYTF. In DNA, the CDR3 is TGTGCCAGCAGCTTAGCGCCCCAGGTGGATGGCTACACCTTC.